This T cell receptor (beta chain) was sequenced during a study of T cells in Graves' hyperthyroidism and ophthalmopathy. No ophthalmopathy progression within 18 months constituted stable Graves' hyperthyroidism. Thyroid ultrasound, orbital computed tomography, clinical symptoms, and serum thyroxine and TRAb underpinned diagnoses. V lost 8 bases and J lost 4; bases outside the gene matches: 6. The CDR3 is 13 amino acids. Germline V gene data show CDR1 as SGHKS and CDR2 as YYEKEE (reference sequence). Regarding the study as a whole: A model built on 13 V-J features separated ophthalmopathy from stable hyperthyroidism. The majority of expanded thyroid clonotypes above 0.001 also appeared in blood.

In the case of this clonotype: Its antigen is unknown.

Using RNA transcripts as the source, TCR beta CDR3 regions were amplified. The study used the HTBI primer set for a first-round RT-PCR of the TCR CDR3. TCRdb re-analysed the multiplex PCR reads in MiXCR, keeping a single row per CDR3 protein. The table lists around 450,000 distinct CDR3 sequences, approximately 15% of them singletons, with about 5% in the top ten. This chain links TRBV5-5 with TRBJ1-5; TRBD1 matches 7 bases. The sequenced material came from blood. This receptor was identified in a woman between 18 and 30 years old with Graves' hyperthyroidism. The CDR3 DNA reads as TGTGCCAGTGGGGCAGGGGGGAATCAGCCCCAGCATTTT. Translated, it gives CASGAGGNQPQHF.